The 26 T cell receptor beta chains below all came from one sample that was sequenced in a study of CD8 T cells in Susac syndrome. The RNA, about 0.45 to 1 ug, was put through reverse transcription using random hexamers. A single record per CDR3 protein comes from TCRdb applying MiXCR to the immunoSEQ multiplex PCR reads. The repertoire consists of hundreds of thousands of distinct CDR3 sequences, with 70% to 90% occurring once and the leading ten covering 0.18%. What was sequenced was CD8+ T cells from PBMCs. All receptors derive from a human donor with multiple sclerosis.

This chain uses TRBV19 with TRBJ2-2; D not resolved. Germline V gene lookup returns CDR1 LNHDA and CDR2 SQIVND (reference sequence). Trimming shortened V by 11 bases and J by 5 bases, and 15 bases separated the two germline ends. The CDR3 has 13 residues. The CDR3 nucleotides are TGTGCCGGCGGAGACCCCTGGACCGGGGAGCTGTTTTTT. This encodes CAGGDPWTGELFF.

The J gene is TRBJ1-1, the V gene TRBV4-3; 10 bases map to TRBD1. The CDR3 has 15 residues. The V gene end was trimmed by 0 bases and the J gene end by 7 bases; junction bases not matched to a gene: 5. CDR1 is LGHNA and CDR2 is YSLEER in the germline V gene. The CDR3 DNA sequence: TGCGCCAGCAGCCAAGATGAGACAGGGGGCCATGAAGCTTTCTTT. Protein sequence: CASSQDETGGHEAFF.

The chain couples TRBV6-2 or TRBV6-3 to TRBJ1-2; perhaps TRBD1 as D (5 bases). Between the trimmed V and J ends, which lost 8 bases and 3 bases, there was a span of 16 bases. The CDR3 is 14 amino acids. Germline V CDR1 and CDR2: MNHEY, SVGEGT. The DNA of the CDR3 is TGTGCCAGCTGGGACCTATCATTACACTATGGCTACACCTTC. Protein product: CASWDLSLHYGYTF.

The V gene is TRBV30, the J gene TRBJ2-4; perhaps TRBD2 as D (6 bases). The V end was cut by 2 bases, the J end by 4 bases, with 18 bases between. The CDR3 extends over 16 amino acids. Germline V lookup: CDR1 GTSNPN, CDR2 SVGIG (reference sequence). CDR3 sequence reads: CAWSNGAGNAKNIQYF. The CDR3 region has the DNA TGTGCCTGGAGTAATGGTGCGGGGAACGCTAAAAACATTCAGTACTTC.

V usage is TRBV2 and J usage is TRBJ1-2, with D hard to call. The CDR3 length is 15 residues. Trimming shortened V by 4 bases and J by 1 base, and 13 bases separated the two germline ends. Germline lookup yields CDR1 SNHLY and CDR2 FYNNEI. CDR3: CASSATRSGNYGYTF. CDR3 DNA: TGTGCCAGCAGTGCTACAAGGTCGGGTAACTATGGCTACACCTTC.

The chain links TRBV29-1 to TRBJ2-7; D gene ambiguous. The length of the CDR3 is 13 residues. V lost 1 base and J lost 0, with 7 bases in between. CDR1 SQVTM and CDR2 ANQGSEA come from the germline V gene. The CDR3 region is CSVEGAASYEQYF. The CDR3 region has the DNA TGCAGCGTTGAAGGGGCGGCCTCCTACGAGCAGTACTTC.

The V call is TRBV11-1, the J call TRBJ2-7; maybe TRBD1 (6 bases). The V and J ends lost 4 bases and 3 bases respectively, with 10 bases between them. The germline gives CDR1 SGHAT, CDR2 FQDESV (reference sequence). CDR3 size: 13 residues. As DNA, the CDR3 is TGTGCCAGCAGCTCCGAAGGGGGCTACGAGCAGTACTTC. Its translation: CASSSEGGYEQYF.

This chain links TRBV5-5 with TRBJ2-1; D is ambiguous. There are 15 residues in the CDR3. Germline V gene sequence: CDR1 SGHKS, CDR2 YYEKEE (reference sequence). The V end was cut by 0 bases, the J end by 3 bases, with 10 bases between. This CDR3 is CASSLDSWVYNEQFF. The CDR3 DNA reads as TGTGCCAGCAGCTTGGATAGTTGGGTCTACAATGAGCAGTTCTTC. The whole variable domain, remainder taken from reference TRBV5-5 and TRBJ2-1, is DAGVTQSPTHLIKTRGQQVTLRCSPISGHKSVSWYQQVLGQGPQFIFQYYEKEERGRGNFPDRFSARQFPNYSSELNVNALLLGDSALYLCASSLDSWVYNEQFFGPGTRLTVL.

J is TRBJ2-7 and V is TRBV9; 7 bases agree with TRBD1. Germline CDR1 reads SGDLS; CDR2 reads YYNGEE. The V gene end was trimmed by 2 bases and the J gene end by 5 bases; junction bases not matched to a gene: 7. The CDR3 runs 14 residues. The CDR3 DNA is TGTGCCAGCAGCGTGGCAGGGGGTATGAACGAGCAGTACTTC. Translated, it gives CASSVAGGMNEQYF.

This clonotype was observed once. The J gene is TRBJ2-3, the V gene TRBV29-1; D uncertain. V lost 4 bases and J lost 2, with 1 base in between. Germline V gene data show CDR1 as SQVTM and CDR2 as ANQGSEA. The CDR3 spans 10 residues. The CDR3 reads CSVATDTQYF. The CDR3 DNA sequence: TGCAGCGTTGCCACAGATACGCAGTATTTT.

The gene calls are TRBV7-2 and TRBJ2-7, with D possibly matching TRBD2 (6 bases). Germline CDR1 and CDR2: SGHTA and FQGNSA. With 2 bases removed from V and 4 bases from J, the gap between germline ends came to 15 bases. The CDR3 runs to 15 residues. The CDR3 DNA is TGTGCCAGCAGCTTACGATCGGTCGGAGGGTACGAGCAGTACTTC. Translated: CASSLRSVGGYEQYF.

This clonotype was seen a few times. V is TRBV6-6 and J is TRBJ2-7; D is possibly TRBD2 (6 bases). V was clipped by 8 bases and J by 4 bases, with 24 bases between them. Germline loops: CDR1 MNHNY, CDR2 SVGAGI (reference sequence). The CDR3 covers 16 residues. The CDR3 spells CASAGLAEQFGYEQYF. The CDR3 nucleotides read TGTGCCAGCGCGGGGCTAGCCGAGCAATTTGGATACGAGCAGTACTTC.

The chain recombines TRBV5-1 with TRBJ2-7; tentatively, D is TRBD1 (6 bases). The CDR3 extends over 14 amino acids. V lost 2 bases to trimming and J lost 3 bases, with 12 bases between them. Germline V gene sequence: CDR1 SGHRS, CDR2 YFSETQ. CDR3 DNA: TGCGCCAGCAGCTTTCAGGGGACGGACTACGAGCAGTACTTC. Amino acid sequence: CASSFQGTDYEQYF. The complete variable domain, with remaining parts taken from reference TRBV5-1 and TRBJ2-7, reads KAGVTQTPRYLIKTRGQQVTLSCSPISGHRSVSWYQQTPGQGLQFLFEYFSETQRNKGNFPGRFSGRQFSNSRSEMNVSTLELGDSALYLCASSFQGTDYEQYFGPGTRLTVT.

The chain joins TRBV4-3 to TRBJ1-1; TRBD1 agrees at 10 bases. CDR1 LGHNA and CDR2 YSLEER come from the germline V gene. The CDR3 spans 16 residues. V dropped 0 bases and J dropped 4; count of bases not matched to a gene: 5. The CDR3 bases are TGCGCCAGCAGCCAAGATTTGGACAGGGGGGGCACTGAAGCTTTCTTT. It codes for CASSQDLDRGGTEAFF.

The chain links TRBV27 to TRBJ2-7; TRBD1 might be the D (5 bases). CDR3 size: 13 residues. CDR1 and CDR2 from the germline V gene are MNHEY and SMNVEV (reference sequence). Trimming removed 0 bases at V and 4 bases at J, with 7 bases between. In DNA, the CDR3 is TGTGCCAGCAGTTTATCAGGGGTGTACGAGCAGTACTTC. Its protein product is CASSLSGVYEQYF.

The chain combines TRBV5-4 with TRBJ1-2; D is uncertain. Trimming stripped 3 bases from V and 2 bases from J, with 11 bases between. This CDR3 spans 14 amino acids. From germline, CDR1 is SGHNT and CDR2 YYREEE (reference sequence). CDR3 loop: CASSWRGMNYGYTF. As DNA, the CDR3 is TGTGCCAGCAGCTGGCGCGGGATGAACTATGGCTACACCTTC.

The J gene is TRBJ2-6, the V gene TRBV27, with a tentative D call TRBD2 (6 bases). This CDR3 is 17 amino acids long. Germline CDR1 MNHEY, CDR2 SMNVEV (reference sequence). V dropped 3 bases and J dropped 3 bases, with 15 bases sitting between them. The CDR3 DNA reads as TGTGCCAGCAGTTTGTTCGGAGGGAACAGTGGGGCCAACGTCCTGACTTTC. Its translation: CASSLFGGNSGANVLTF. Full variable domain (outside the CDR3, taken from reference TRBV27 and TRBJ2-6): EAQVTQNPRYLITVTGKKLTVTCSQNMNHEYMSWYRQDPGLGLRQIYYSMNVEVTDKGDVPEGYKVSRKEKRNFPLILESPSPNQTSLYFCASSLFGGNSGANVLTFGAGSRLTVL.

The rearrangement uses TRBV12-3 or TRBV12-4 and TRBJ2-1; maybe TRBD1 (6 bases). The germline V and J ends were trimmed by 8 bases and 4 bases, with 12 bases remaining between them. CDR3 length: 13 amino acids. As DNA, the CDR3 is TGTGCCAGCTCCAACAGGGATTACAATGAGCAGTTCTTC. It encodes CASSNRDYNEQFF.

V and J are TRBV30 and TRBJ2-3; D not certain. Deletions cut 3 bases from V and 7 bases from J, with 20 bases between. The germline CDR1 and CDR2 sequences are GTSNPN and SVGIG (reference sequence). The length of the CDR3 is 15 residues. CDR3 protein: CAWRGLDKDPNTQYF. In DNA form, the CDR3 reads TGTGCCTGGAGAGGCCTAGATAAGGATCCCAATACGCAGTATTTT.

In its sample, this clonotype was seen once. The CDR3 sequence: CASSKLPGLAETQYF. DNA of the CDR3: TGTGCCAGCAGCAAATTACCGGGACTAGCGGAGACCCAGTACTTC. V usage is TRBV7-3 and J usage is TRBJ2-5, with 10 bases that match TRBD2. The CDR3 has 15 residues. The germline V gene encodes CDR1 SGHTA and CDR2 FQGTGA. Trimming removed 5 bases from V and 5 bases from J; junction bases left unmatched: 8.

The CDR3 nucleotides read TGTGCCAGCATGGGAACAGGTTGGACTGAAGCTTTCTTT. Protein product: CASMGTGWTEAFF. V gene TRBV7-9 combines with J gene TRBJ1-1; a possible D gene is TRBD1 (5 bases). The germline V and J ends were trimmed by 7 bases and 5 bases, with 14 bases remaining between them. The CDR3 loop spans 13 amino acids. Germline loops: CDR1 SEHNR, CDR2 FQNEAQ (reference sequence).

This clonotype was seen a few times. The gene calls are TRBV30 and TRBJ2-7; 7 positions match TRBD2. CDR3 length: 13 amino acids. After removal of 1 base from V and 7 bases from J, the junction contained 7 bases not matched to a gene. CDR1 and CDR2 (germline): GTSNPN, SVGIG (reference sequence). The CDR3 nucleotides are TGTGCCTGGAGTGGGGTAGCGGGTGGGGAGCAGTACTTC. This sequence encodes CAWSGVAGGEQYF.

This CDR3 is CASRTSVDNQPQHF. DNA for the CDR3: TGTGCCAGCCGGACATCAGTTGACAATCAGCCCCAGCATTTT. The chain carries TRBV28 and TRBJ1-5; tentative D call: TRBD1 (5 bases). The CDR3 has 14 amino acids. The V and J ends lost 8 bases and 3 bases respectively, with 14 bases between them. The germline gives CDR1 MDHEN, CDR2 SYDVKM.

The chain combines TRBV19 with TRBJ2-4, with D perhaps being TRBD1 or TRBD2 (5 bases each). This CDR3 is built from 16 residues. Trimming removed 0 bases from V and 6 bases from J, with 15 bases in between. The germline V gene has CDR1 LNHDA and CDR2 SQIVND (reference sequence). The CDR3 sequence: CASSIDRYGGGNIQYF. Written as DNA, the CDR3 is TGTGCCAGTAGTATAGATCGCTACGGTGGGGGAAACATTCAGTACTTC.

J is TRBJ2-3 and V is TRBV20-1, with TRBD2 as a possible D gene (7 bases). Germline V gene lookup returns CDR1 DFQATT and CDR2 SNEGSKA (reference sequence). CDR3 length equals 12 residues. Written as DNA, the CDR3 is TGCAGGATCGGACTAGGGGGTTCGACGCAGTATTTT. This sequence encodes CRIGLGGSTQYF.

The chain carries TRBV4-1 and TRBJ1-2, with D maybe TRBD1 (6 bases). In germline, CDR1 is MGHRA, CDR2 YSYEKL. V was shortened by 4 bases and J by 6 bases, with 21 bases between the two germline ends. The CDR3 runs to 16 residues. The CDR3 coding sequence is TGCGCCAGCAGCCCGTCAACAGGGCCCCCTCATCATGGCTACACCTTC. It specifies CASSPSTGPPHHGYTF.